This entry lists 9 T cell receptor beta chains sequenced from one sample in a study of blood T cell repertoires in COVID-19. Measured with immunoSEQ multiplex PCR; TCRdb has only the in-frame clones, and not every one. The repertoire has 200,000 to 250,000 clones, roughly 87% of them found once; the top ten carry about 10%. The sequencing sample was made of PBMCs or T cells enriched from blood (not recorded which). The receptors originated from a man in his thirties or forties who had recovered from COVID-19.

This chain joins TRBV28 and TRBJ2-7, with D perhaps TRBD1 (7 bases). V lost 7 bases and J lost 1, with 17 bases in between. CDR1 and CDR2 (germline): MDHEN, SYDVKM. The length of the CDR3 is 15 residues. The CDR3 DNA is TGTGCCAGCACCAAATCCAGGGGGGCGTCCTACGAGCAGTACTTC. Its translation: CASTKSRGASYEQYF.

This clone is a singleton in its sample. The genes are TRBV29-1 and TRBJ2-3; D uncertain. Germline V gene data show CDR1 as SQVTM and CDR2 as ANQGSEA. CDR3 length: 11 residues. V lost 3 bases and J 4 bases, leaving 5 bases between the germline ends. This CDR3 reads CSVDEADTQYF. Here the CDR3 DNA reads TGCAGCGTTGATGAGGCAGATACGCAGTATTTT.

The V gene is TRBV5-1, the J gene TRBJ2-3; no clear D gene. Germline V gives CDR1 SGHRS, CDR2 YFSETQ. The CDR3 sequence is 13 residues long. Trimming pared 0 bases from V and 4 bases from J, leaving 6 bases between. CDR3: CASSLASSDTQYF. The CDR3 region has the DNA TGCGCCAGCAGCTTGGCTAGTTCAGATACGCAGTATTTT.

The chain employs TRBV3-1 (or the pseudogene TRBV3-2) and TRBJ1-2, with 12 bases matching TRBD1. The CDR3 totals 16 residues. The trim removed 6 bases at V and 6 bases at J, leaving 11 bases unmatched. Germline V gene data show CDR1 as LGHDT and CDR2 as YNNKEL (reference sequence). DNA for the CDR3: TGTGCCAGCAGACACACCGACGGGACAGGGGGCAATGGCTACACCTTC. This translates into CASRHTDGTGGNGYTF.

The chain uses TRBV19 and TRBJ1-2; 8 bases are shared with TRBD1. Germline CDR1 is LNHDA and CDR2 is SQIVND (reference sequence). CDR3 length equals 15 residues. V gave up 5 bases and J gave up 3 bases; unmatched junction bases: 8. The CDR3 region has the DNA TGTGCCAGTAGTGTTATAGGACAGGGCGACTATGGCTACACCTTC. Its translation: CASSVIGQGDYGYTF.

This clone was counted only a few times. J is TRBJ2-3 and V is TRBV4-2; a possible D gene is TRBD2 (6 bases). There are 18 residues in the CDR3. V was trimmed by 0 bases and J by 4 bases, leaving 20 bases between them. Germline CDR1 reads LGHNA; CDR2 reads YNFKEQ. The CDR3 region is CASSQETRSDWEADTQYF. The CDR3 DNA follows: TGTGCCAGCAGCCAAGAGACTAGGAGCGACTGGGAAGCAGATACGCAGTATTTT.

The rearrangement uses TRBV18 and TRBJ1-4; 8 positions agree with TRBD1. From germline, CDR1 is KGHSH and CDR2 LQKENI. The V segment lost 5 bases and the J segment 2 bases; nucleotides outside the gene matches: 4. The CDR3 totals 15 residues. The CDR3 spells CASSEGQGTNEKLFF. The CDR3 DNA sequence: TGTGCCAGCTCAGAAGGACAGGGCACTAATGAAAAACTGTTTTTT.

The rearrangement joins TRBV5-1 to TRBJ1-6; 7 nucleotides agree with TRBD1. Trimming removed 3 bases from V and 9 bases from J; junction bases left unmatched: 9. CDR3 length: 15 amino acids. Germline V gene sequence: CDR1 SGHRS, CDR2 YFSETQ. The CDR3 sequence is CASSSGDSGTSPLHF. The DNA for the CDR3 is TGCGCCAGCAGCTCTGGGGACAGTGGAACTTCACCCCTCCACTTT.

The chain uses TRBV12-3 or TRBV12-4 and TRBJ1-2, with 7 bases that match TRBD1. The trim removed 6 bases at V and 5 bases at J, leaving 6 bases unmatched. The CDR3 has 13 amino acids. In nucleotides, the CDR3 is TGTGCCAGCAGATTAACAGGGGAATATGGCTACACCTTC. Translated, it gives CASRLTGEYGYTF.